The clone carrying this TCR beta chain was picked up a small number of times. Its antigen is as yet unknown. Germline V CDR1 and CDR2: SGHDT, YYEEEE. Trimming removed 0 bases from V and 5 bases from J; junction bases left unmatched: 4. This CDR3 comprises 16 residues. This PCR relied on a set of 60 Vbeta primers and 13 Jbeta primers. Measured with immunoSEQ multiplex PCR; TCRdb has only the in-frame clones, and not every one. The data show about 160,000 clones, with roughly 88% seen just once and around 1.4% held by the top ten. These data come from a study of cytomegalovirus exposure and HLA in healthy donors. Across the whole study: Out of about 170 million T cells, an earlier analysis found around 120 million unique TCR beta sequences in total.

Points from the study as a whole: Exclusion as indistinguishable affected some V segments, including TRBV6-2 and TRBV6-3. The authors considered a cluster of highly shared sequence variants likely to be a sequencing artifact.

The sample taken for sequencing was PBMCs. This receptor was identified in a woman in her late teens or twenties in good health and CMV-seronegative. The rearrangement links TRBV5-6 to TRBJ1-5; 11 bases agree with TRBD1. CDR3 region: CASSLGGTGGHQPQHF. CDR3 nucleotide sequence: TGTGCCAGCAGCTTGGGGGGGACAGGGGGTCATCAGCCCCAGCATTTT.